This TCR beta chain was captured by sequencing in a study of CD8 T cells in ankylosing spondylitis. One entry per CDR3 protein, called by TCRdb with MiXCR from the 5' RACE reads. This sample yields roughly 130,000 distinct CDR3 sequences, of which about an eighth are seen a single time; under 3% belongs to the top ten. On this clonotype: Its cognate antigen is unknown.

The study, taken as a whole, reports: Disease-linked clones were found to be CD8+ and relatively rare in peripheral blood. Reportedly, disease-linked clones are significantly enriched in ankylosing spondylitis patients' matched synovial fluid.

V lost 5 bases and J lost 6, with 7 bases in between. Germline V gene lookup returns CDR1 SQVTM and CDR2 ANQGSEA. There are 10 residues in the CDR3. The sequence was collected from a female donor with ankylosing spondylitis or in good health (not recorded which). Sequencing was performed on blood, either unsorted or a sorted T cell fraction (not recorded which). The gene calls are TRBV29-1 and TRBJ1-2; no definite D call. This CDR3 reads CSVYMDGYTF. The CDR3 region has the DNA TGCAGCGTTTACATGGATGGCTACACCTTC.